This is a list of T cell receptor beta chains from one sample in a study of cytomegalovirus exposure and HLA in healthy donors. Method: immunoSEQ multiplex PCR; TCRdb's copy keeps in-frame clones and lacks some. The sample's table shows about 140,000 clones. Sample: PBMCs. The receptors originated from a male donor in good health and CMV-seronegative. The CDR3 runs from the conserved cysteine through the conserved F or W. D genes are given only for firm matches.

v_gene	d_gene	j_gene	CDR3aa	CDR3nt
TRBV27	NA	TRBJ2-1	CASSLPGDNEQFF	TGTGCCAGCAGTTTACCGGGGGACAATGAGCAGTTCTTC
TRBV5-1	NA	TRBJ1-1	CASSLAGGAAEAFF	TGCGCCAGCAGCTTGGCGGGGGGCGCGGCTGAAGCTTTCTTT
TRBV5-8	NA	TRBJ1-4	CASSLGRGNEKLFF	TGTGCCAGCAGCTTGGGGCGAGGAAACGAAAAACTGTTTTTT
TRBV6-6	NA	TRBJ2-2	CASSYGGTGELFF	TGTGCCAGCAGTTACGGGGGGACCGGGGAGCTGTTTTTT
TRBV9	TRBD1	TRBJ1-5	CASSDGDSPQHF	TGTGCCAGCAGCGACGGGGACAGCCCCCAGCATTTT
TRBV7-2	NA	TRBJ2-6	CASSLATTPGLGRTGANVLTF	TGTGCCAGCAGCTTAGCGACAACCCCCGGGTTAGGGAGAACTGGGGCCAACGTCCTGACTTTC
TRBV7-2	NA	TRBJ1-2	CASSPQGLSSYGYTF	TGTGCCAGCAGCCCACAGGGTCTTAGCTCCTATGGCTACACCTTC
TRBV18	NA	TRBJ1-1	CASSLHTNTEAFF	TGTGCCAGCTCACTGCACACGAACACTGAAGCTTTCTTT
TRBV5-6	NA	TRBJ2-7	CASSLLAYEQYF	TGTGCCAGCAGCTTACTGGCCTACGAGCAGTACTTC
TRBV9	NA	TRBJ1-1	CASSPGGANTEAFF	TGTGCCAGCAGCCCCGGAGGAGCGAACACTGAAGCTTTCTTT
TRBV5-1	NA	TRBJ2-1	CASSLIGSYNEQFF	TGCGCCAGCAGCTTGATCGGGTCCTACAATGAGCAGTTCTTC
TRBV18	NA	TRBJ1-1	CASSGGSDTEAFF	TGTGCCAGCTCAGGGGGCTCTGACACTGAAGCTTTCTTT
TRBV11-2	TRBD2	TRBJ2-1	CATLGERGPGEQFF	TGTGCCACCCTAGGTGAGCGGGGACCCGGTGAGCAGTTCTTC
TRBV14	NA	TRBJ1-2	CASSQIGVPKRGYTF	TGTGCCAGCAGCCAAATCGGGGTCCCAAAGCGGGGCTACACCTTC
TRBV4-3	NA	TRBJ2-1	CASSQAGTPYNEQFF	TGCGCCAGCAGCCAGGCCGGGACTCCATACAATGAGCAGTTCTTC
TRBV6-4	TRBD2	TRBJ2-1	CASSLSGGSSYNEQFF	TGTGCCAGCAGTCTCAGCGGGGGTAGCTCCTACAATGAGCAGTTCTTC
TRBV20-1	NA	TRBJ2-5	CSANREETQYF	TGCAGTGCTAACAGGGAAGAGACCCAGTACTTC
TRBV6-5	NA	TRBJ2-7	CASSSSGSEQYF	TGTGCCAGCAGTTCGAGCGGCAGCGAGCAGTACTTC
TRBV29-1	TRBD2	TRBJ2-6	CSVGWMTSGSPPGANVLTF	TGCAGCGTGGGATGGATGACTAGCGGGAGCCCTCCTGGGGCCAACGTCCTGACTTTC
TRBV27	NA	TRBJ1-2	CASSPYEDYGYTF	TGTGCCAGCAGCCCGTACGAGGACTATGGCTACACCTTC
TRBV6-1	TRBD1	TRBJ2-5	CASSEVQQGRETQYF	TGTGCCAGCAGTGAAGTACAACAGGGGCGGGAGACCCAGTACTTC
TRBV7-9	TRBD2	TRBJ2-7	CASSLGGGSTYEQYF	TGTGCCAGCAGCTTAGGGGGAGGGAGCACCTACGAGCAGTACTTC
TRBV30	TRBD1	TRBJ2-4	CAWSQKQGAKNIQYF	TGTGCCTGGAGCCAAAAACAGGGGGCCAAAAACATTCAGTACTTC
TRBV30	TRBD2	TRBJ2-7	CAWRKVEGLVPEQYF	TGTGCCTGGAGGAAAGTTGAGGGACTAGTACCCGAGCAGTACTTC
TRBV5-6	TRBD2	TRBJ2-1	CASSEGGLAGVEQFF	TGTGCCAGCAGCGAGGGGGGACTAGCGGGAGTTGAGCAGTTCTTC